The clone carrying this T cell receptor (beta chain) was counted once. The source of the sample is a study of blood T cell repertoires in COVID-19. Clones were sequenced by immunoSEQ multiplex PCR, and TCRdb holds only the in-frame ones, with some missing. The sample includes roughly 120,000 clones, approximately 90% seen only once; the top ten take approximately 1.7%. V shed 3 bases and J shed 5 bases, with 6 bases lying between them. CDR1 is DFQATT, CDR2 SNEGSKA, per germline (reference sequence). This CDR3 is built from 11 residues. The chain has TRBV20-1 and TRBJ2-3; the D is unclear. This receptor was identified in a human donor with active COVID-19. The donor label of this sample is uncertain. Sequenced: peripheral blood. The DNA for the CDR3 is TGCAGTGCTAGCACGGGAGATACGCAGTATTTT. Amino acid sequence: CSASTGDTQYF.